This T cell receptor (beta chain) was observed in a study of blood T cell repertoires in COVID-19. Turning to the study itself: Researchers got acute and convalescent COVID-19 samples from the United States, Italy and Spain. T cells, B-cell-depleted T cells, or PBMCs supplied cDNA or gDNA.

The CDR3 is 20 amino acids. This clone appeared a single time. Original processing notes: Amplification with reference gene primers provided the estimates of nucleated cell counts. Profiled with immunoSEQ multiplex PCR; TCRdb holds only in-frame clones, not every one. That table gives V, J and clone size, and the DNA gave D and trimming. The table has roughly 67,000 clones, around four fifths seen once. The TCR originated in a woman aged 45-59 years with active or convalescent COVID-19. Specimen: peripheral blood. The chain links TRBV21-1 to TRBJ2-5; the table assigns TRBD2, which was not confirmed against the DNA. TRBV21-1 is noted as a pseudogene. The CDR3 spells CASSKGRGLAGGQGQETQYF. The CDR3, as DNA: TGTGCCAGCAGCAAAGGAAGGGGACTAGCGGGAGGGCAGGGCCAAGAGACCCAGTACTTC.